The 13 T cell receptor beta chains in this list originate from one sample, sequenced in a study of blood T cells in healthy people across ages. With a J-beta primer mix and a sample-barcoded 5' primer, a second PCR ran 7 to 11 cycles. TCRdb re-called the 5' RACE reads with MiXCR, one entry per CDR3 protein. The sample holds 1.5 million to 2 million distinct CDR3 sequences, about 39% seen once. Sequencing used blood. The receptor set was obtained from a human donor in good health.

The chain combines TRBV6-5 with TRBJ1-1; 7 bases match TRBD1. Trimming at V came to 8 bases and at J to 5 bases, leaving 11 bases not matched to a gene. Germline loops: CDR1 MNHEY, CDR2 SVGAGI. The CDR3 totals 14 residues. CDR3 bases: TGTGCCAGCGGCCTTAGGGGGCGGGGGACTGAAGCTTTCTTT. Translating gives CASGLRGRGTEAFF.

The genes are TRBV7-2 and TRBJ2-3; TRBD1 matches 7 bases. The germline V gene has CDR1 SGHTA and CDR2 FQGNSA. The V gene end was trimmed by 0 bases and the J gene end by 2 bases; junction bases not matched to a gene: 11. The CDR3 is made up of 18 amino acids. DNA for the CDR3: TGTGCCAGCAGCTTAGCGCGGGCAGGGGGACGGACCACAGATACGCAGTATTTT. It encodes CASSLARAGGRTTDTQYF.

The genes are TRBV2 and TRBJ1-1; D is ambiguous. The length of the CDR3 is 13 residues. The germline gives CDR1 SNHLY, CDR2 FYNNEI. V was shortened by 8 bases and J by 6 bases, with 16 bases between the two germline ends. The CDR3 DNA is TGTGCCAGCGGCGGGCAGCCTGGGGCTGAAGCTTTCTTT. Protein product: CASGGQPGAEAFF.

The chain recombines TRBV29-1 with TRBJ2-3; perhaps D is TRBD1 or TRBD2 (6 bases each). The germline gives CDR1 SQVTM, CDR2 ANQGSEA. The CDR3 is 13 amino acids. The germline V and J ends were trimmed by 8 bases and 6 bases, with 18 bases remaining between them. The CDR3 region has the DNA TGCAGCCACACAGGGACTGGGACGGATACGCAGTATTTT. It yields the protein CSHTGTGTDTQYF.

This clonotype was seen more than once but under ten times. This chain joins TRBV7-3 and TRBJ1-1; D possibly corresponds to TRBD1 (5 bases). Germline V gives CDR1 SGHTA, CDR2 FQGTGA. V gave up 6 bases and J gave up 11 bases, with 25 bases separating them. CDR3 length equals 15 residues. CDR3 sequence: CASRYTSQGIYLAFF. The CDR3 DNA follows: TGTGCCAGCAGATACACCTCGCAGGGTATTTATCTCGCTTTCTTT. Combining the CDR3 with reference TRBV7-3 and TRBJ1-1 gives the whole variable domain GAGVSQTPSNKVTEKGKYVELRCDPISGHTALYWYRQSLGQGPEFLIYFQGTGAADDSGLPNDRFFAVRPEGSVSTLKIQRTERGDSAVYLCASRYTSQGIYLAFFGQGTRLTVV.

The chain couples TRBV27 to TRBJ2-1; D perhaps matches TRBD1 (6 bases). Per germline, CDR1 MNHEY and CDR2 SMNVEV (reference sequence). V was pared by 6 bases and J by 5 bases, with 14 bases between. CDR3 size: 14 residues. The CDR3 DNA sequence: TGTGCCAGCAGAATGGCAGGGGACAACAATGAGCAGTTCTTC. Its translation is CASRMAGDNNEQFF.

The chain recombines TRBV7-9 with TRBJ1-2, with 8 bases that match TRBD1. This CDR3 has 15 amino acids. Germline CDR1 and CDR2: SEHNR and FQNEAQ (reference sequence). J lost 4 bases, V lost 3 bases, and 7 bases had no gene match. CDR3 DNA: TGTGCCAGCAGCTTTTACGGAGACAGGGGCTATGGCTACACCTTC. Protein sequence: CASSFYGDRGYGYTF.

In this sample, this clonotype turned up a few times. V gene TRBV6-1 combines with J gene TRBJ1-6; D gene unclear. Germline lookup yields CDR1 MNHNS and CDR2 SASEGT. V was cut by 6 bases and J by 8 bases, with 14 bases left in between. The CDR3 length is 14 residues. CDR3 loop: CASSPLGIDSPLHF. The CDR3 DNA is TGTGCCAGCAGCCCCCTCGGGATAGATTCACCCCTCCACTTT.

The V call is TRBV3-1, the J call TRBJ2-1, with D uncertain. CDR1 is LGHDT, CDR2 YNNKEL, per germline (reference sequence). V was trimmed by 0 bases and J by 8 bases, leaving 8 bases between them. The CDR3 is 13 residues long. This chain's CDR3 is CASSQDMVDEQFF. In DNA, the CDR3 is TGTGCCAGCAGCCAAGATATGGTAGATGAGCAGTTCTTC.

This chain joins TRBV5-5 and TRBJ2-3, with D maybe TRBD2 (5 bases). The CDR3 length is 13 residues. V gave up 0 bases and J gave up 10 bases, with 12 bases separating them. Germline CDR1 is SGHKS and CDR2 is YYEKEE (reference sequence). This CDR3 reads CASSLGDGGSQYF. The DNA of the CDR3 is TGTGCCAGCAGCTTGGGCGACGGCGGGTCGCAGTATTTT.

The chain carries TRBV12-3 or TRBV12-4 and TRBJ2-1; no definite D call. This CDR3 contains 13 residues. The V end was cut by 8 bases, the J end by 4 bases, with 12 bases between. CDR3 in amino acids: CASRQESYNEQFF. As DNA, the CDR3 is TGTGCCAGCCGCCAGGAATCTTACAATGAGCAGTTCTTC.

The V call is TRBV5-5, the J call TRBJ1-1; TRBD1 aligns across 7 bases. Germline V CDR1 and CDR2: SGHKS, YYEKEE (reference sequence). The CDR3 loop spans 13 amino acids. V gave up 5 bases and J gave up 7 bases; unmatched junction bases: 8. CDR3 loop: CASRRTGKFEAFF. DNA for the CDR3: TGTGCCAGCAGAAGGACAGGAAAATTTGAAGCTTTCTTT.

The CDR3 loop reads CASRGTGVLDTQYF. The DNA of the CDR3 is TGTGCCAGCAGAGGGACAGGGGTTCTAGATACGCAGTATTTT. J is TRBJ2-3 and V is TRBV6-5; 10 bases agree with TRBD1. The CDR3 extends over 14 amino acids. J was trimmed by 5 bases and V by 6 bases; bases with no gene match: 5. Germline V CDR1 and CDR2: MNHEY, SVGAGI.